Below are 3 T cell receptor beta chains sequenced from a single sample in a study of blood T cell repertoires in COVID-19. The assay was immunoSEQ multiplex PCR, and TCRdb's table has in-frame clones only and misses some. Of roughly 220,000 clones listed, 70% to 85% were seen once; the top ten hold 15%. The sample taken for sequencing was PBMCs or T cells enriched from blood (not recorded which). Receptors originate from a middle-aged man who had recovered from COVID-19.

The chain links TRBV7-2 to TRBJ1-2; possibly TRBD1 for D (6 bases). V was cut by 1 base and J by 4 bases, with 19 bases left in between. Germline values: CDR1 SGHTA, CDR2 FQGNSA. The CDR3 has 17 amino acids. The DNA of the CDR3 is TGTGCCAGCAGCTTAGGTGTGAGTCGACAGGCACCCTATGGCTACACCTTC. It yields the protein CASSLGVSRQAPYGYTF. The whole variable domain, filled in from reference TRBV7-2 and TRBJ1-2, reads GAGVSQSPSNKVTEKGKDVELRCDPISGHTALYWYRQSLGQGLEFLIYFQGNSAPDKSGLPSDRFSAERTGGSVSTLTIQRTQQEDSAVYLCASSLGVSRQAPYGYTFGSGTRLTVV.

The chain is built from TRBV3-1 (or the pseudogene TRBV3-2) and TRBJ2-3; 7 nucleotides line up with TRBD1. With V trimmed by 5 bases and J by 0 bases, 5 bases remained unmatched. This CDR3 spans 15 amino acids. Germline assignment: CDR1 LGHDT and CDR2 YNNKEL (reference sequence). The CDR3 loop reads CASSKQGYSTDTQYF. Written as DNA, the CDR3 is TGTGCCAGCAGCAAACAGGGGTATAGCACAGATACGCAGTATTTT.

This chain connects TRBV27 to TRBJ1-1; D is undetermined. V was shortened by 6 bases and J by 1 base, with 12 bases between the two germline ends. The CDR3 is 14 residues long. Germline V gene data show CDR1 as MNHEY and CDR2 as SMNVEV (reference sequence). CDR3 DNA: TGTGCCAGCAGACCCTTTTACGGGAACACTGAAGCTTTCTTT. This codes for CASRPFYGNTEAFF.